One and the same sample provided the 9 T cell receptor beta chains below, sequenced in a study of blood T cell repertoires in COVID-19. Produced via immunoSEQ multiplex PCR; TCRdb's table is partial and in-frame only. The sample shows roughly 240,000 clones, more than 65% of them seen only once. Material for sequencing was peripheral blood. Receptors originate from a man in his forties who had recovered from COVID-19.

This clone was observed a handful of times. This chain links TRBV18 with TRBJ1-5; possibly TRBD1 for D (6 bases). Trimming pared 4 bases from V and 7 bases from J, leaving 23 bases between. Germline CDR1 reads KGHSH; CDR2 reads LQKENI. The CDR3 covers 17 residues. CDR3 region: CASSRGLAGAFDQPQHF. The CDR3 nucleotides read TGTGCCAGCTCACGCGGATTAGCAGGGGCTTTTGACCAGCCCCAGCATTTT.

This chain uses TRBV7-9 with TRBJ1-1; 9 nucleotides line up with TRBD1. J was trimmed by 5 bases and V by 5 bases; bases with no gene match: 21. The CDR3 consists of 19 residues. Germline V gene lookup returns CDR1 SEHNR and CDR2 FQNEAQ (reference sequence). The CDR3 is CASSPLPGQGKRGSTEAFF. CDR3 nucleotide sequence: TGTGCCAGCAGCCCCCTACCGGGACAGGGTAAGAGGGGCAGTACTGAAGCTTTCTTT.

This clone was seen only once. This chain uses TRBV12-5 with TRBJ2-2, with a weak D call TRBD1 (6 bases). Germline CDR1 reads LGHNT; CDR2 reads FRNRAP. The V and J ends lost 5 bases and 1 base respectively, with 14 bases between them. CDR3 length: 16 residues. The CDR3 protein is CASGPWTVENTGELFF. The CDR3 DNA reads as TGTGCTAGTGGTCCGTGGACAGTTGAGAACACCGGGGAGCTGTTTTTT.

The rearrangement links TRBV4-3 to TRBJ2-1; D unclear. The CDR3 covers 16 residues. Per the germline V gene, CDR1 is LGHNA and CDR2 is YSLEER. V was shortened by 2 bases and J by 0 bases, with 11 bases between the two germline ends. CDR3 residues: CASSQTWRSSYNEQFF. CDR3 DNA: TGCGCCAGCAGCCAAACATGGCGGAGCTCCTACAATGAGCAGTTCTTC.

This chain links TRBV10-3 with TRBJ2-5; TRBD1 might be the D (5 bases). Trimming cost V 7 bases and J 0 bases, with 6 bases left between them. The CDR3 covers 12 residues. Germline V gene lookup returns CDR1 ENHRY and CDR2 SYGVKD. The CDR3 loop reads CAIKGDQETQYF. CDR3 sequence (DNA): TGTGCCATCAAAGGGGACCAAGAGACCCAGTACTTC.

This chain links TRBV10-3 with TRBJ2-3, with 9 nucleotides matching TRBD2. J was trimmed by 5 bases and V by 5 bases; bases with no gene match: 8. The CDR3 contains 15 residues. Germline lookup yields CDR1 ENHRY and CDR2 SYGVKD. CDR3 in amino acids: CAISPSAGGRDTQYF. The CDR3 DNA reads TGTGCCATCAGTCCGTCAGCGGGAGGTAGAGATACGCAGTATTTT.

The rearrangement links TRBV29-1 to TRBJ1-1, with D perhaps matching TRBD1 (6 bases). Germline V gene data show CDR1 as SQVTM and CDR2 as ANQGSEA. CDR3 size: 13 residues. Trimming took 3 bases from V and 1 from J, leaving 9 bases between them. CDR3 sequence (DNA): TGCAGCGTTGACACAGGGTGGAACACTGAAGCTTTCTTT. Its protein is CSVDTGWNTEAFF.

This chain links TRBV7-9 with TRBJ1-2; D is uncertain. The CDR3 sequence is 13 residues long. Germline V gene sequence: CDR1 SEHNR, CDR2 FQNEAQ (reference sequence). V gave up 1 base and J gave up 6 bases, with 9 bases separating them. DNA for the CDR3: TGTGCCAGCAGCTTAGTTAGCTGGGATGGCTACACCTTC. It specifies CASSLVSWDGYTF.

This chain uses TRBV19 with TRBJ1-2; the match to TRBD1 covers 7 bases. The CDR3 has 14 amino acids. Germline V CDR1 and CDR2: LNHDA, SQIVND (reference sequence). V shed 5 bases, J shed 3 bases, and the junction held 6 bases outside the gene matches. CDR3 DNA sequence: TGTGCCAGTAGTCCAAGAGGGGGCTACTATGGCTACACCTTC. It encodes CASSPRGGYYGYTF.